The sample holds many counts of the clone carrying this TCR beta chain. Its antigen is not known. These data originate in a study of CD8 T cells in ankylosing spondylitis. Study-wide findings and caveats: Reported data indicate significant enrichment of disease-linked clones within matched ankylosing spondylitis synovial fluid. Reactive arthritis synovial fluid and blood previously showed some of these motif variants. For ankylosing spondylitis blood, a TCR beta motif of seven to nine highly homologous variants appeared characteristic.

Making use of molecular barcodes, quantitative 5'-RACE generated TCR beta libraries. TCRdb analysed the 5' RACE reads with MiXCR anew, one entry per CDR3 protein. The sample includes about 300,000 distinct CDR3 sequences, around 20% of them seen just once. The receptor was isolated from a female donor with ankylosing spondylitis or in good health (not recorded which). Sample: blood, either unsorted or a sorted T cell fraction (not recorded which).

CDR3 coding DNA: TGCAGTGCTAGAGATCTGGCTAGCGGGAGCTACAATGAGCAGTTCTTC. Protein: CSARDLASGSYNEQFF. The genes are TRBV20-1 and TRBJ2-1, with TRBD2 matching 10 bases. Germline loops: CDR1 DFQATT, CDR2 SNEGSKA (reference sequence). This CDR3 has 16 amino acids. With V trimmed by 0 bases and J by 3 bases, 5 bases remained unmatched.